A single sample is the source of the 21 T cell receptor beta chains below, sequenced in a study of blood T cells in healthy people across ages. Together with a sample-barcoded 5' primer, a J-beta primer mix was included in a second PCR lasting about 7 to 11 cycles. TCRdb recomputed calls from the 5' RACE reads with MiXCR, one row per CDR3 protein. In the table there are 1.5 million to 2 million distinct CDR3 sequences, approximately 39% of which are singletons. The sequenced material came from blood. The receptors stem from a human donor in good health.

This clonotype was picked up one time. The CDR3 sequence is CASSDSGGDTDTQYF. CDR3 nucleotides: TGCGCCAGCAGCGATAGCGGGGGCGACACAGATACGCAGTATTTT. J is TRBJ2-3 and V is TRBV4-3; TRBD2 agrees at 9 bases. Germline CDR1 is LGHNA and CDR2 is YSLEER. This CDR3 is 15 amino acids long. V shed 5 bases, J shed 2 bases, and the junction held 5 bases outside the gene matches.

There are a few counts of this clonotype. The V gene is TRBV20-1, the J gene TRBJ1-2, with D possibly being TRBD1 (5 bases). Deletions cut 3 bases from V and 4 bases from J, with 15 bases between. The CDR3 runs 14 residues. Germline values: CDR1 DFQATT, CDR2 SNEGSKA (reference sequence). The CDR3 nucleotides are TGCAGTGCTAGTTGGGGGACTCACCTCTATGGCTACACCTTC. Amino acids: CSASWGTHLYGYTF.

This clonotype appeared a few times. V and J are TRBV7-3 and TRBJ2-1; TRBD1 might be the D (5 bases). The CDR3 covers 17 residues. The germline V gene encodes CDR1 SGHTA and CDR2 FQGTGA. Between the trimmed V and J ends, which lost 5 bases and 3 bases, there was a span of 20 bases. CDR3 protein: CASSRRITTGFYNEQFF. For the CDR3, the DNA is TGTGCCAGCAGCCGGAGAATAACAACAGGTTTCTACAATGAGCAGTTCTTC.

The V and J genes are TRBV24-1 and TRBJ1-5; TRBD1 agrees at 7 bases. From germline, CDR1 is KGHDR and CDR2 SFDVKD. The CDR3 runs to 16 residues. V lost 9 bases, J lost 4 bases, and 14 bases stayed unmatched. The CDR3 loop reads CATRTFRDSTNQPQHF. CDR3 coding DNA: TGTGCCACCCGAACTTTTCGGGACAGCACAAATCAGCCCCAGCATTTT.

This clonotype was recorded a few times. The CDR3 DNA reads as TGTGCCAGCAGCTTTCGGCGCTACGAGCAGTACTTC. The encoded protein is CASSFRRYEQYF. The gene calls are TRBV7-8 and TRBJ2-7; no firm D call. The V gene's germline CDR1 is SGHVS and CDR2 FQNEAQ. The V gene lost 3 bases and the J gene lost 3 bases, with 6 bases spanning the gap. The CDR3 consists of 12 residues.

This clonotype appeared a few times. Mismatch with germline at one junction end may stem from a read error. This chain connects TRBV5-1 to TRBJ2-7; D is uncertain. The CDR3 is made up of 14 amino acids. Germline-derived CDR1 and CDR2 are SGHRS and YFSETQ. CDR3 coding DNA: TGTGCCAGCAGCTTAGATCTGGGAACCTACGAGCAGTACTTC. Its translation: CASSLDLGTYEQYF.

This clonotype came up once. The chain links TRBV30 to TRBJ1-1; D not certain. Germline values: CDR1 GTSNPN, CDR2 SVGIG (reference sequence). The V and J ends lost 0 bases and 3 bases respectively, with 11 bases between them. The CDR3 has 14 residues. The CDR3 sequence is CAWSVRGFYTEAFF. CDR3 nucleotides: TGTGCCTGGAGTGTACGGGGATTCTACACTGAAGCTTTCTTT.

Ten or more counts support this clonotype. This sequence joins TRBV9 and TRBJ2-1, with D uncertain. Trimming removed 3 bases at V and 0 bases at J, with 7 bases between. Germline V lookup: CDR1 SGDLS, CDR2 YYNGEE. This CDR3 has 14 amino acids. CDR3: CASSASSSYNEQFF. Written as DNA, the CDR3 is TGTGCCAGCAGCGCTTCGAGCTCCTACAATGAGCAGTTCTTC.

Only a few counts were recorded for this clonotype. The DNA of the CDR3 is TGTGCCAGCAGCGATCCAGGACAGGGGGAAAAACACGACTATGGCTACACCTTC. Its translation is CASSDPGQGEKHDYGYTF. The J gene is TRBJ1-2, the V gene TRBV28, with 10 nucleotides matching TRBD1. V was pared by 6 bases and J by 3 bases, with 16 bases of the junction left unmatched. This CDR3 contains 18 residues. Germline CDR1 MDHEN, CDR2 SYDVKM.

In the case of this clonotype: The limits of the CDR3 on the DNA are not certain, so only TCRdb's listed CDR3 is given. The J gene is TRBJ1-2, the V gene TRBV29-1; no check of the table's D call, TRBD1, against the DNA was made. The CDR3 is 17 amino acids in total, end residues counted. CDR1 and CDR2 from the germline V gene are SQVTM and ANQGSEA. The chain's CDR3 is CSVGDTQYFGPGSGYTF.

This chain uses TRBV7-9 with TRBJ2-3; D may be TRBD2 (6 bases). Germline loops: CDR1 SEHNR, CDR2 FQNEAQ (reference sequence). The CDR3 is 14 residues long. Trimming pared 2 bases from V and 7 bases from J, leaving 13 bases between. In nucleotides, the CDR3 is TGTGCCAGCAGCTTATGGGCTAGCGAGAATACGCAGTATTTT. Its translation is CASSLWASENTQYF.

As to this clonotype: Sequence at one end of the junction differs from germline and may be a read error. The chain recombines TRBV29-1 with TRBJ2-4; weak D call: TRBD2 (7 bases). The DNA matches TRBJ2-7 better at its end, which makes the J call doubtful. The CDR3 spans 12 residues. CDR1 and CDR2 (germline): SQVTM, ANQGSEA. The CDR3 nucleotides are TGCGGCGCTGGGGGGGGCTCCAACGAGCAGTACTTC. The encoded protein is CGAGGGSNEQYF.

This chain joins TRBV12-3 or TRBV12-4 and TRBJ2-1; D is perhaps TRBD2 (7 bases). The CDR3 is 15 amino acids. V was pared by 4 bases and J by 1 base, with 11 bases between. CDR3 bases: TGTGCCAGCAGTTGGGGGCGGGAGTCCTACAATGAGCAGTTCTTC. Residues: CASSWGRESYNEQFF.

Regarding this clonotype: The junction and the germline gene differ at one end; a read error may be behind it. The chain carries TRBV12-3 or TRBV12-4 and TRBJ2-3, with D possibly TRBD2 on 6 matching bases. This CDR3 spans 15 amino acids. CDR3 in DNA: TGTGCCAGCAGTTTGCTAGGAGGGAGCGCAGATGCGCAGTATTTT. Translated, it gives CASSLLGGSADAQYF.

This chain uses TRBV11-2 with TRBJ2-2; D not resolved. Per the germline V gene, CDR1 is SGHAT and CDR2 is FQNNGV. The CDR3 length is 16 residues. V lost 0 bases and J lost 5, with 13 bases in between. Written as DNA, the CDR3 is TGTGCCAGCAGCTTAGATCCTTTCGTAGGAACCGGGGAGCTGTTTTTT. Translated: CASSLDPFVGTGELFF.

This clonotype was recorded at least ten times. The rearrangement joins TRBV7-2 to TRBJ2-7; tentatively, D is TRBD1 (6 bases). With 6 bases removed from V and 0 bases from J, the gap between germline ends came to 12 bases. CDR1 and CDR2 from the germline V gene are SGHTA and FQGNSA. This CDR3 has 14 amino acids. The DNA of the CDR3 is TGTGCCAGCAGTTTTGACAGGAGCTCCTACGAGCAGTACTTC. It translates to CASSFDRSSYEQYF.

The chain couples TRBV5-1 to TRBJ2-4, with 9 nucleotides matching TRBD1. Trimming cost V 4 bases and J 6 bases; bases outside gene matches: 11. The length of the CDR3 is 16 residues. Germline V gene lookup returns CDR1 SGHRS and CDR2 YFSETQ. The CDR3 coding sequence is TGCGCCAGCAGCCTCGGGACAGGGACGTTTAGAAACATTCAGTACTTC. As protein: CASSLGTGTFRNIQYF.

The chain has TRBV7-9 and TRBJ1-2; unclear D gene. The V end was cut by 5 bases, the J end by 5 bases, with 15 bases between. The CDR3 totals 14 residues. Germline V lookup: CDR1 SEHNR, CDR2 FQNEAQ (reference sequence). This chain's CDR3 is CASSPEGFPYGYTF. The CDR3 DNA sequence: TGTGCCAGCAGCCCAGAAGGGTTTCCTTATGGCTACACCTTC.

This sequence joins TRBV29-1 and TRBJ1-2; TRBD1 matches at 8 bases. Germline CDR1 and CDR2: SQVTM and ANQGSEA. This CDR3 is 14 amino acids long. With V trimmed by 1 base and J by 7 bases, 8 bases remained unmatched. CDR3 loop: CSVEVLQGEGGYTF. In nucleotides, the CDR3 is TGCAGCGTTGAAGTCCTACAGGGGGAGGGTGGCTACACCTTC. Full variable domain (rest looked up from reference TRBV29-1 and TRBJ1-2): SAVISQKPSRDICQRGTSLTIQCQVDSQVTMMFWYRQQPGQSLTLIATANQGSEATYESGFVIDKFPISRPNLTFSTLTVSNMSPEDSSIYLCSVEVLQGEGGYTFGSGTRLTVV.

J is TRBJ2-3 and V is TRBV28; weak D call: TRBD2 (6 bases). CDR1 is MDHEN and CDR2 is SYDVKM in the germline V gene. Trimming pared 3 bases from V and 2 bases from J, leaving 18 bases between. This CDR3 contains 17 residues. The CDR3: CASSFGLGEEDTDTQYF. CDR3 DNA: TGTGCCAGCAGTTTTGGGTTGGGGGAGGAGGACACAGATACGCAGTATTTT.

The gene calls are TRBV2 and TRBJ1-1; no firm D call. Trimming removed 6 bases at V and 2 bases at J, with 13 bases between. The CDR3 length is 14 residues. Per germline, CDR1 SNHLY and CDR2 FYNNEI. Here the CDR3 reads CASRRRTLNTEAFF. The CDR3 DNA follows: TGTGCCAGCAGGCGGCGGACCCTTAACACTGAAGCTTTCTTT.